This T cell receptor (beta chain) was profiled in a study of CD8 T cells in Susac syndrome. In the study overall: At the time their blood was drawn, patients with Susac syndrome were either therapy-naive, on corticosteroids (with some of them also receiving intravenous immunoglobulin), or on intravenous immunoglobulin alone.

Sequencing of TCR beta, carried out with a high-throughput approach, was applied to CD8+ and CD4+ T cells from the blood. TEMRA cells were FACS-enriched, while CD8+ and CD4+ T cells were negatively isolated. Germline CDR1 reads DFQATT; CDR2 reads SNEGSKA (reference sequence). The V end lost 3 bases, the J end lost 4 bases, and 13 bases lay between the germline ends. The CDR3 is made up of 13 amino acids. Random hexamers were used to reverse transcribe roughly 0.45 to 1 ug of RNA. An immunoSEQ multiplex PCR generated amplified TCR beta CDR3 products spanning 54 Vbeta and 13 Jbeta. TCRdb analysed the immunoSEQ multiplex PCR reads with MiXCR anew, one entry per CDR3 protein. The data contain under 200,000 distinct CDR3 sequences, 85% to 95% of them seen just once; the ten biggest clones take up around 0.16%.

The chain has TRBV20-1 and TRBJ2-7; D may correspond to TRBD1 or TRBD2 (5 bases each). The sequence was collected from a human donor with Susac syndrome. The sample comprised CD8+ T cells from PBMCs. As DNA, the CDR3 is TGCAGTGCTAGCGCATTTGGGGGTTACGAGCAGTACTTC. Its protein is CSASAFGGYEQYF.